This passage covers 16 T cell receptor beta chains from one sample sequenced in a study of blood T cells in healthy people across ages. A second 7 to 11 cycle PCR used barcoded and J-beta primers. One entry per CDR3 protein, called by TCRdb with MiXCR from the 5' RACE reads. The sample yields about 1.8 million distinct CDR3 sequences, 49% seen once. Sequenced material: blood. These receptors all stem from a woman in her thirties or forties in good health.

This chain links TRBV29-1 with TRBJ2-6, with unresolved D. Per germline, CDR1 SQVTM and CDR2 ANQGSEA. V was cut by 6 bases and J by 1 base, with 10 bases left in between. The CDR3 extends over 14 amino acids. The CDR3 coding sequence is TGCAGCGTCGCCCAGGCGTCTGGGGCCAACGTCCTGACTTTC. It specifies CSVAQASGANVLTF.

V gene TRBV7-9 combines with J gene TRBJ2-7, with D hard to call. The end of the DNA aligns better with TRBJ2-5, so the J call may be wrong. The CDR3 extends over 13 amino acids. Germline V gives CDR1 SEHNR, CDR2 FQNEAQ (reference sequence). The DNA for the CDR3 is TGTGCCAGCAGTCAATGGGTCGAGGAGACCCAGTACTTC. It specifies CASSQWVEETQYF.

V usage is TRBV5-5 and J usage is TRBJ2-7; weak D call: TRBD1 (5 bases). The CDR3 runs to 15 residues. Germline-derived CDR1 and CDR2 are SGHKS and YYEKEE (reference sequence). V lost 3 bases, J lost 2 bases, and 15 bases lay in between. The CDR3 loop is CASSSPWGGTYEQYF. The CDR3, as DNA: TGTGCCAGCAGCTCGCCGTGGGGCGGAACCTACGAGCAGTACTTC.

This clonotype was seen repeatedly, ten times or more. The chain carries TRBV7-2 and TRBJ2-1; tentatively, D is TRBD1 or TRBD2 (5 bases each). The V and J ends lost 6 bases and 6 bases respectively, with 12 bases between them. CDR3 length equals 13 residues. Germline V gene lookup returns CDR1 SGHTA and CDR2 FQGNSA. CDR3: CASRIPGPNEQFF. Here the CDR3 DNA reads TGTGCCAGCAGAATACCGGGACCCAATGAGCAGTTCTTC.

This clonotype was seen only a few times. This chain connects TRBV9 to TRBJ1-4; 9 bases match TRBD1. After removal of 3 bases from V and 5 bases from J, the junction contained 2 bases not matched to a gene. CDR1 and CDR2 from the germline V gene are SGDLS and YYNGEE. The CDR3 loop spans 14 amino acids. The CDR3 sequence is CASSAGTGNEKLFF. CDR3 coding DNA: TGTGCCAGCAGCGCCGGGACAGGGAATGAAAAACTGTTTTTT.

The rearrangement links TRBV13 to TRBJ2-1; the match to TRBD1 covers 9 bases. Looked up from germline, CDR1 is PRHDT and CDR2 is FYEKMQ (reference sequence). J lost 6 bases, V lost 4 bases, and 7 bases had no gene match. The CDR3 has 15 residues. The CDR3 spells CASSYGTGPGNEQFF. DNA for the CDR3: TGTGCCAGCAGCTATGGGACAGGGCCAGGCAATGAGCAGTTCTTC.

This clonotype has just a few counts. The V gene is TRBV27, the J gene TRBJ2-7; 7 bases line up with TRBD2. This CDR3 has 15 residues. Germline assignment: CDR1 MNHEY and CDR2 SMNVEV (reference sequence). V gave up 0 bases and J gave up 5 bases; unmatched junction bases: 7. The CDR3 loop is CASSLSILAVHEQYF. The CDR3 region has the DNA TGTGCCAGCAGTTTATCGATTCTAGCGGTCCACGAGCAGTACTTC.

The rearrangement uses TRBV28 and TRBJ2-1; the match to TRBD2 covers 12 bases. Losses at the gene ends were 4 bases for V and 1 base for J; bases not matched to a gene: 8. This CDR3 contains 18 residues. Germline CDR1 is MDHEN and CDR2 is SYDVKM. The CDR3 is CASSSTGLAGPSYNEQFF. The CDR3 nucleotides are TGTGCCAGCAGTTCAACAGGACTAGCGGGGCCATCCTACAATGAGCAGTTCTTC.

The chain has TRBV18 and TRBJ1-4, with 7 bases fitting TRBD1. The germline gives CDR1 KGHSH, CDR2 LQKENI. This CDR3 is built from 14 residues. V was clipped by 6 bases and J by 2 bases; unmatched bases: 3. This CDR3 reads CASSGQLTNEKLFF. CDR3 coding DNA: TGTGCCAGCTCGGGACAGCTGACTAATGAAAAACTGTTTTTT.

The gene calls are TRBV4-2 and TRBJ2-7; TRBD2 matches 7 bases. The V gene's germline CDR1 is LGHNA and CDR2 YNFKEQ. V lost 6 bases to trimming and J lost 5 bases; unmatched junction nucleotides: 16. This CDR3 spans 16 amino acids. CDR3 sequence (DNA): TGTGCCAGCAGTTCACGGGGAGGGTACGCCTCTGACGAGCAGTACTTC. It yields the protein CASSSRGGYASDEQYF.

Comments on this clonotype: One end of the junction does not line up with germline, which may come from a read error. The chain has TRBV7-2 and TRBJ2-5; TRBD2 matches at 9 bases. Germline-derived CDR1 and CDR2 are SGHTA and FQGNSA. The CDR3 is made up of 15 amino acids. The CDR3 region is CASSLVVSGGETQYF. The CDR3 DNA reads as TGCGCCAGCAGCTTAGTAGTTAGCGGGGGTGAGACCCAGTACTTC.

This clonotype was counted a few times. The chain couples TRBV7-2 to TRBJ2-7; D ambiguous. With the DNA end fitting TRBJ2-5 better, the J assignment may be wrong. CDR1 SGHTA and CDR2 FQGNSA come from the germline V gene. The CDR3 length is 14 residues. This chain's CDR3 is CASSHFQEMETQYF. The CDR3 region has the DNA TGTGCCAGCAGCCACTTCCAAGAGATGGAGACCCAGTACTTC.

About this clonotype itself: No conserved phenylalanine or tryptophan is present at the end of the CDR3, so a read error is the likely explanation. The CDR3 nucleotides read TGTGCCAGCACCTACCGTGGAGATACGCAGTATCTT. It codes for CASTYRGDTQYL. The J gene is TRBJ2-3, the V gene TRBV11-1; D unresolved. Trimming shortened V by 7 bases and J by 5 bases, and 10 bases separated the two germline ends. The CDR3 sequence is 12 residues long. Per the germline V gene, CDR1 is SGHAT and CDR2 is FQDESV (reference sequence).

V and J are TRBV7-3 and TRBJ1-1, with 10 bases aligning to TRBD1. CDR1 is SGHTA and CDR2 is FQGTGA in the germline V gene. J lost 4 bases, V lost 5 bases, and 7 bases had no gene match. The CDR3 is made up of 15 amino acids. The CDR3 nucleotides read TGTGCCAGCAGCCTGACAGGGGGCGGGGGCACTGAAGCTTTCTTT. Translation gives CASSLTGGGGTEAFF.

This clonotype was seen once. The chain is built from TRBV7-2 and TRBJ2-1; no firm D call. Germline CDR1 and CDR2: SGHTA and FQGNSA. V was pared by 4 bases and J by 2 bases, with 9 bases between. The CDR3 sequence is 14 residues long. The chain's CDR3 is CASSSLLPYNEQFF. The CDR3, as DNA: TGTGCCAGCAGCTCCCTATTACCCTACAATGAGCAGTTCTTC.

At least ten counts were recorded for this clonotype. This sequence joins TRBV9 and TRBJ2-5, with D perhaps matching TRBD2 (5 bases). V was shortened by 0 bases and J by 5 bases, with 14 bases between the two germline ends. Germline assignment: CDR1 SGDLS and CDR2 YYNGEE. The CDR3 contains 15 residues. Here the CDR3 DNA reads TGTGCCAGCAGCGTAGAACCGGGGAAGGGCGAGACCCAGTACTTC. It encodes CASSVEPGKGETQYF.